This TCR beta chain was sequenced for a study of control samples from healthy donors and cancer patients. The repertoire was sequenced with immunoSEQ multiplex PCR; TCRdb's copy has only in-frame clones and lacks some. This sample yields around 100,000 clones, of which about 90% are seen a single time; about 20% belongs to the top ten. Sample: blood. The clonotype was recovered from a woman between 50 and 59 years old in good health.

For the CDR3, the DNA is TGCGCCAGCAGCCAAGGGAGCGGGAGGGCCGGTGAGCAGTTCTTC. Translating it yields CASSQGSGRAGEQFF. The rearrangement uses TRBV4-3 and TRBJ2-1; 10 bases agree with TRBD2. Germline CDR1 reads LGHNA; CDR2 reads YSLEER. The CDR3 covers 15 residues. V lost 1 base to trimming and J lost 9 bases; unmatched junction nucleotides: 6.